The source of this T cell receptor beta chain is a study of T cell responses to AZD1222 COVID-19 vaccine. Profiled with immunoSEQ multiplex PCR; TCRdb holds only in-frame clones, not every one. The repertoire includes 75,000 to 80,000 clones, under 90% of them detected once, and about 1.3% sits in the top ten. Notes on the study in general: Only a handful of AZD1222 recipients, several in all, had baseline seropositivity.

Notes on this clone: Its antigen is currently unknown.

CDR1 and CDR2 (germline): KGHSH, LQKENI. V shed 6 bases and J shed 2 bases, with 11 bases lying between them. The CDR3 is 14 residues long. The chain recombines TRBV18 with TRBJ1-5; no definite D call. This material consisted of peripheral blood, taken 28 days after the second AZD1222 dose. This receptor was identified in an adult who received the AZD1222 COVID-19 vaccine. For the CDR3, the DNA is TGTGCCAGCTCTGTGGGAAATGGCAATCAGCCCCAGCATTTT. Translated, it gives CASSVGNGNQPQHF.